The next 26 T cell receptor beta chains were all read from a single sample in a study of T cells in Graves' hyperthyroidism and ophthalmopathy. TCR beta CDR3 region amplification was performed from RNA transcripts. With the HTBI primer set, the TCR CDR3 went through a first round of RT-PCR. TCRdb independently ran MiXCR on the multiplex PCR reads; one entry per CDR3 protein. This sample has a few hundred thousand distinct CDR3 sequences; about 15% occur once, and the top ten carry about 7%. Sequenced: blood. The source of these receptors is a woman aged 25-40 years with Graves' hyperthyroidism.

On this clonotype itself: A much more abundant neighbour one base away suggests this may be a read error. V is TRBV3-1 and J is TRBJ2-1; D perhaps matches TRBD2 (6 bases). Germline V gene data show CDR1 as LGHDT and CDR2 as YNNKEL (reference sequence). The CDR3 covers 15 residues. V shed 1 base and J shed 10 bases, with 17 bases lying between them. CDR3 bases: TGTGCCAGCAGCCAAGGTTCTAGCGTCCCCTACGAGCAGTTCTTC. Its translation is CASSQGSSVPYEQFF.

This clonotype was detected many times. V gene TRBV29-1 combines with J gene TRBJ2-7, with D possibly TRBD1 on 6 matching bases. Germline CDR1 SQVTM, CDR2 ANQGSEA. V was cut by 4 bases and J by 0 bases, with 25 bases left in between. The CDR3 consists of 18 residues. CDR3 nucleotide sequence: TGCAGCGTTGCCTTGGACCCGGGACACCGGCCCTTCTCCTACGAGCAGTACTTC. The encoded protein is CSVALDPGHRPFSYEQYF.

Many counts were recorded for this clonotype. The genes are TRBV11-2 and TRBJ2-1, with TRBD2 as a possible D gene (7 bases). The CDR3 runs 14 residues. CDR1 is SGHAT and CDR2 is FQNNGV in the germline V gene. V was cut by 0 bases and J by 8 bases, with 11 bases left in between. This CDR3 reads CASSLDWEGDEQFF. As DNA, the CDR3 is TGTGCCAGCAGCTTAGACTGGGAGGGGGATGAGCAGTTCTTC.

The chain has TRBV14 and TRBJ2-1; D gene uncertain. This CDR3 comprises 17 residues. Germline loops: CDR1 SGHDN, CDR2 FVKESK. Trimming left V 5 bases short and J 9 bases short, with 26 bases between. CDR3 DNA sequence: TGTGCCAGCAGCACGATCGCGGATTACGCTCATCACGGTGAGCAGTTCTTC. Protein product: CASSTIADYAHHGEQFF.

This chain connects TRBV19 to TRBJ2-1; TRBD1 matches 11 bases. After removal of 3 bases from V and 8 bases from J, the junction contained 3 bases not matched to a gene. The CDR3 extends over 14 amino acids. Germline-derived CDR1 and CDR2 are LNHDA and SQIVND (reference sequence). CDR3 in amino acids: CASSMGQGGYEQFF. The CDR3 DNA sequence: TGTGCCAGTAGTATGGGACAGGGGGGTTATGAGCAGTTCTTC.

Comments on this clonotype: A much larger clone is a single base away; this may be a read error. This rearrangement joins TRBV20-1 to TRBJ2-7; D may be TRBD1 or TRBD2 (5 bases each). The germline CDR1 and CDR2 sequences are DFQATT and SNEGSKA (reference sequence). Trimming left V 6 bases short and J 5 bases short, with 17 bases between. CDR3 length: 13 amino acids. CDR3 sequence (DNA): TGCAGTGCGCCCCGGGACCGGGCCCACGAGCAGTACTTC. Its protein is CSAPRDRAHEQYF.

This clonotype was counted at least ten times. The rearrangement links TRBV2 to TRBJ2-7; D call uncertain. Germline V gene sequence: CDR1 SNHLY, CDR2 FYNNEI. This CDR3 has 10 amino acids. The germline V and J ends were trimmed by 5 bases and 2 bases, with 1 base remaining between them. CDR3 sequence (DNA): TGTGCCAGCAGTCCCTACGAGCAGTACTTC. The encoded protein is CASSPYEQYF. The whole variable domain, remainder taken from reference TRBV2 and TRBJ2-7, is EPEVTQTPSHQVTQMGQEVILRCVPISNHLYFYWYRQILGQKVEFLVSFYNNEISEKSEIFDDQFSVERPDGSNFTLKIRSTKLEDSAMYFCASSPYEQYFGPGTRLTVT.

This clonotype was recorded at least ten times. The chain employs TRBV6-1 and TRBJ2-2; TRBD2 agrees at 7 bases. V lost 8 bases, J lost 6 bases, and 15 bases stayed unmatched. Per germline, CDR1 MNHNS and CDR2 SASEGT. The CDR3 is 16 residues long. CDR3 DNA: TGTGCCAGCGAACCAAGCGGGACCGGAGTTCCCGGGGAGCTGTTTTTT. Translation: CASEPSGTGVPGELFF.

The J gene is TRBJ2-1, the V gene TRBV7-9; no definite D call. The germline gives CDR1 SEHNR, CDR2 FQNEAQ (reference sequence). CDR3 length equals 14 residues. Trimming took 3 bases from V and 5 from J, leaving 11 bases between them. The CDR3 reads CASSFGVSDNEQFF. As DNA, the CDR3 is TGTGCCAGCAGCTTCGGTGTCTCGGACAATGAGCAGTTCTTC.

The chain combines TRBV9 with TRBJ2-7; no reliable D call. The CDR3 loop spans 15 amino acids. The V end was cut by 0 bases, the J end by 4 bases, with 14 bases between. Per the germline V gene, CDR1 is SGDLS and CDR2 is YYNGEE. CDR3 nucleotides: TGTGCCAGCAGCGTAGGTGGGCGTTTCGGGTACGAGCAGTACTTC. Translated: CASSVGGRFGYEQYF.

This rearrangement joins TRBV7-9 to TRBJ2-1; 14 nucleotides agree with TRBD2. The CDR3 consists of 19 residues. The V and J ends lost 1 base and 4 bases, in that order; junction bases with no gene match: 9. CDR1 and CDR2 from the germline V gene are SEHNR and FQNEAQ (reference sequence). DNA of the CDR3: TGTGCCAGCAGCTTAGGAATTGGGACTAGCGGGAGCCAGTACAATGAGCAGTTCTTC. Translated: CASSLGIGTSGSQYNEQFF.

This clonotype was detected ten times or more. The V call is TRBV3-1, the J call TRBJ2-1; D possibly corresponds to TRBD2 (5 bases). CDR3 size: 15 residues. Germline V gene sequence: CDR1 LGHDT, CDR2 YNNKEL (reference sequence). V was trimmed by 1 base and J by 4 bases, leaving 11 bases between them. CDR3 loop: CASSQGTPAYNEQFF. CDR3 DNA sequence: TGTGCCAGCAGCCAAGGGACTCCGGCGTACAATGAGCAGTTCTTC.

The rearrangement links TRBV5-1 to TRBJ1-2; possibly TRBD1 for D (5 bases). V shed 0 bases and J shed 7 bases, with 16 bases lying between them. The germline gives CDR1 SGHRS, CDR2 YFSETQ. The length of the CDR3 is 15 residues. As DNA, the CDR3 is TGCGCCAGCAGCTTGGAGGGGAGCCCAGAGGGTGGCTACACCTTC. It codes for CASSLEGSPEGGYTF.

This clonotype appeared a few times. The genes are TRBV10-2 and TRBJ2-7, with 7 nucleotides matching TRBD1. The CDR3 sequence is 14 residues long. With V trimmed by 6 bases and J by 0 bases, 5 bases remained unmatched. From germline, CDR1 is WSHSY and CDR2 SAAADI. The DNA for the CDR3 is TGCGCCAGCAGGAGGGGGCAAACCTCCTACGAGCAGTACTTC. Protein product: CASRRGQTSYEQYF.

Concerning this clonotype itself: A much larger clone differs from this one at a single base, so this may be a read error. The V call is TRBV7-9, the J call TRBJ2-7; 7 nucleotides match TRBD1. The CDR3 covers 13 residues. V was clipped by 5 bases and J by 1 base; unmatched bases: 2. CDR1 and CDR2 from the germline V gene are SEHNR and FQNEAQ (reference sequence). The CDR3 is CASSMTGSYEQYF. The CDR3 DNA follows: TGTGCCAGCAGCATGACAGGGTCCTACGAGCAGTACTTC.

A single count supports this clonotype. The CDR3 DNA reads TGTGCCACCAGCAGGGGGGGGCTAGCACGGGAGCAGTTCTTC. Protein product: CATSRGGLAREQFF. This chain links TRBV15 with TRBJ2-1; TRBD2 is a possible D gene (7 bases). This CDR3 region has 14 residues. CDR1 LNHNV and CDR2 YYDKDF come from the germline V gene (reference sequence). Trimming cost V 3 bases and J 10 bases, with 16 bases left between them.

This clonotype was observed at least ten times. This chain joins TRBV13 and TRBJ2-5, with D perhaps matching TRBD1 or TRBD2 (5 bases each). The V gene lost 0 bases and the J gene lost 0 bases, with 8 bases spanning the gap. Germline V gives CDR1 PRHDT, CDR2 FYEKMQ (reference sequence). The CDR3 is made up of 15 amino acids. The CDR3 sequence is CASSLGGRYQETQYF. The CDR3 DNA is TGTGCCAGCAGCTTAGGGGGACGATACCAAGAGACCCAGTACTTC.

This clonotype has a count of ten or more. V gene TRBV11-1 combines with J gene TRBJ2-5, with D possibly TRBD2 on 6 matching bases. The germline V gene has CDR1 SGHAT and CDR2 FQDESV (reference sequence). V lost 6 bases, J lost 4 bases, and 24 bases lay in between. The CDR3 extends over 17 amino acids. CDR3 protein: CASSPWLRLESSETQYF. DNA for the CDR3: TGTGCCAGCAGTCCGTGGCTTCGACTAGAGTCATCAGAGACCCAGTACTTC.

For this clonotype: A clone one base away is much larger, so this may be a read error. The chain is built from TRBV28 and TRBJ2-3, with D uncertain. Trimming cost V 8 bases and J 2 bases, with 11 bases left between them. Germline V lookup: CDR1 MDHEN, CDR2 SYDVKM. CDR3 length: 13 amino acids. The CDR3 nucleotides are TGTGCCAGCCCCCCCCAAGACACAGATACGCAGTATTTT. Translating it yields CASPPQDTDTQYF.

This clonotype has at least ten counts. The chain employs TRBV3-1 and TRBJ2-3; D possibly corresponds to TRBD1 (6 bases). Germline V gene lookup returns CDR1 LGHDT and CDR2 YNNKEL (reference sequence). The CDR3 covers 17 residues. V lost 4 bases to trimming and J lost 0 bases, with 17 bases between them. The CDR3 loop is CASSLRGKGVSTDTQYF. The CDR3, as DNA: TGTGCCAGCAGCCTCAGGGGCAAAGGGGTTAGCACAGATACGCAGTATTTT.

In this sample, this clonotype turned up many times. V and J are TRBV5-1 and TRBJ1-5, with D perhaps matching TRBD1 (6 bases). The V end was cut by 1 base, the J end by 0 bases, with 11 bases between. The germline CDR1 and CDR2 sequences are SGHRS and YFSETQ. This CDR3 comprises 16 residues. The DNA for the CDR3 is TGCGCCAGCAGCTTGTCCGGGGGCCATAGCAATCAGCCCCAGCATTTT. Translation gives CASSLSGGHSNQPQHF.

This clonotype was seen repeatedly, ten times or more. The rearrangement links TRBV5-1 to TRBJ1-1; 7 bases are a match to TRBD1. The CDR3 is made up of 15 amino acids. Germline CDR1 reads SGHRS; CDR2 reads YFSETQ. The V and J ends lost 0 bases and 1 base, in that order; junction bases with no gene match: 3. This chain's CDR3 is CASSLGTGTNTEAFF. CDR3 sequence (DNA): TGCGCCAGCAGCTTGGGGACAGGTACGAACACTGAAGCTTTCTTT.

The CDR3 region has the DNA TGTGCCAGCAGCTCCTCAGGGCGGGCCTCCTACAATGAGCAGTTCTTC. It specifies CASSSSGRASYNEQFF. The rearrangement links TRBV7-9 to TRBJ2-1; D may correspond to TRBD1 or TRBD2 (5 bases each). The germline V gene has CDR1 SEHNR and CDR2 FQNEAQ (reference sequence). Trimming left V 4 bases short and J 0 bases short, with 13 bases between. The CDR3 covers 16 residues.

This clonotype has at least ten counts. V and J are TRBV18 and TRBJ2-7, with 7 positions matching TRBD2. This CDR3 comprises 14 residues. Germline V gene sequence: CDR1 KGHSH, CDR2 LQKENI. V shed 4 bases, J shed 0 bases, and the junction held 3 bases outside the gene matches. Here the CDR3 reads CASSLREGSYEQYF. As DNA, the CDR3 is TGTGCCAGCTCACTGAGGGAGGGCTCCTACGAGCAGTACTTC.

In regard to this clonotype: Being one base from a much bigger clone, this may be a read error. The chain couples TRBV20-1 to TRBJ2-2; a weak D match, TRBD1 (5 bases). The germline V and J ends were trimmed by 1 base and 9 bases, with 12 bases remaining between them. Per the germline V gene, CDR1 is DFQATT and CDR2 is SNEGSKA (reference sequence). The CDR3 extends over 13 amino acids. The CDR3 reads CSARVTAPWELFF. The CDR3 nucleotides are TGCAGTGCTAGAGTGACAGCGCCCTGGGAGCTGTTTTTT.

This clonotype turned up a few times. This chain joins TRBV6-1 and TRBJ2-7; 8 bases map to TRBD1. CDR1 and CDR2 from the germline V gene are MNHNS and SASEGT. The length of the CDR3 is 14 residues. The J segment lost 6 bases and the V segment lost 2 bases, leaving 6 bases of the junction unmatched. The CDR3 region is CASSELDTGGEQYF. CDR3 bases: TGTGCCAGCAGTGAACTCGATACAGGGGGCGAGCAGTACTTC.